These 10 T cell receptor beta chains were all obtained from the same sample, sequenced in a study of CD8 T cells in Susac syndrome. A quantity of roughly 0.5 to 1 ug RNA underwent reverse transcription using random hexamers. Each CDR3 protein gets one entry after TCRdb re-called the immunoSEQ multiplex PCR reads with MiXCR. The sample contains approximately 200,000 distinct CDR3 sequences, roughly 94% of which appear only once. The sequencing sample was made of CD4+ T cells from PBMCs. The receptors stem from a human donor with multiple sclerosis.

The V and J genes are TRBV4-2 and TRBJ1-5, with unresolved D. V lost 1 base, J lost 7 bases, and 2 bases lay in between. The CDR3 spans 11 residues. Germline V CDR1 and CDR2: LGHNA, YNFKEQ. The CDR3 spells CASSQGQPQHF. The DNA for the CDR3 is TGTGCCAGCAGCCAAGGCCAGCCCCAGCATTTT.

CDR3 amino acids: CASSLGPNQETQYF. As DNA, the CDR3 is TGTGCCAGCAGTCTAGGACCAAACCAAGAGACCCAGTACTTC. The chain employs TRBV12-3 or TRBV12-4 and TRBJ2-5; D uncertain. The CDR3 loop spans 14 amino acids. The ends were cut back, 5 bases at V and 0 bases at J, with 10 bases in the middle.

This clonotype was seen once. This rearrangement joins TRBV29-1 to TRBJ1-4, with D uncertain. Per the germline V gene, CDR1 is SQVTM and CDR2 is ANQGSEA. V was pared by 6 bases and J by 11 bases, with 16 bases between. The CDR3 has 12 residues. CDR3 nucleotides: TGCAGCGTGGGCCCACCGGACGGGAAACTGTTTTTT. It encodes CSVGPPDGKLFF.

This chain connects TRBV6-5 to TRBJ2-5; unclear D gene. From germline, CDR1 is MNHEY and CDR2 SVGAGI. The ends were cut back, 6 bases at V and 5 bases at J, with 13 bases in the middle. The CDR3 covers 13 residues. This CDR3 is CASRPMVWETQYF. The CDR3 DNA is TGTGCCAGCAGACCCATGGTCTGGGAGACCCAGTACTTC.

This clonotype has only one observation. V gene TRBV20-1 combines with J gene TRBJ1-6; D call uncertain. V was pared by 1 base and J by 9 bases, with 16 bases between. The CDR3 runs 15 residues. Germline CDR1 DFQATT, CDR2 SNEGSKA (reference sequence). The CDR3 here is CSARGLERLGSPLHF. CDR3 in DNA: TGCAGTGCTAGAGGTCTAGAACGGTTGGGTTCACCCCTCCACTTT.

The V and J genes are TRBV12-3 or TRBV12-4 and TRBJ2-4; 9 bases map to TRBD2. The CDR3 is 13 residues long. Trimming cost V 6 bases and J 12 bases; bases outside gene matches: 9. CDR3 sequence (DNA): TGTGCCAGCAGCACACACTTAGCGGGGGCTCAGTACTTC. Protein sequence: CASSTHLAGAQYF.

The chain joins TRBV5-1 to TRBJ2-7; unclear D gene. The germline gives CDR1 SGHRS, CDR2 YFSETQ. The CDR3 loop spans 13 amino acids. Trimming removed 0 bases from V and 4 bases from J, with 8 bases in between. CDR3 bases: TGCGCCAGCAGCTTGGGACATTTTTACGAGCAGTACTTC. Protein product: CASSLGHFYEQYF.

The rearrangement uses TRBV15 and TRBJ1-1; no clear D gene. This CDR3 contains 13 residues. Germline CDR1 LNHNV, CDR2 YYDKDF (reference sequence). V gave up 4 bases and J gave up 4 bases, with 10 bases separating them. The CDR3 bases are TGTGCCACCAGCATAGCCCGGGGCACTGAAGCTTTCTTT. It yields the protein CATSIARGTEAFF.

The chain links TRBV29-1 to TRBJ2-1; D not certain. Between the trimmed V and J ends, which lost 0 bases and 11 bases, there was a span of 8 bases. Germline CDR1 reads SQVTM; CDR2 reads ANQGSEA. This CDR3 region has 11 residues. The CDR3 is CSVEDELKQFF. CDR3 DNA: TGCAGCGTTGAAGACGAGCTTAAGCAGTTCTTC.

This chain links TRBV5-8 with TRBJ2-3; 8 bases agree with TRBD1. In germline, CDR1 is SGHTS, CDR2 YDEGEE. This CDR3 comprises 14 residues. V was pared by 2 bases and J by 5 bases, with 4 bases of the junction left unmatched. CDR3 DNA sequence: TGTGCCAGCAGCTTCGGGACAGGACGAGATACGCAGTATTTT. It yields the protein CASSFGTGRDTQYF.